A single sample gave rise to the 23 T cell receptor beta chains below, sequenced in a study of regulatory T cells in long-lasting Graves disease. The sample's time point: newly diagnosed GD, antithyroid drugs for less than 3 months. Construction of the TCR library relied on RNA isolated from PBMCs. Arm-PCR of CDR3 regions and iRepertoire HTBI primers were the basis on which TCR beta libraries were built. TCRdb re-called the multiplex PCR reads with MiXCR, one entry per CDR3 protein. The repertoire holds more than 450,000 distinct CDR3 sequences, with 12% as singletons. Another study also made use of these data, one on T cells in Graves' hyperthyroidism and ophthalmopathy.

This specimen consisted of peripheral blood mononuclear cells (PBMCs), obtained at new diagnosis, from a patient treated with antithyroid drugs. The receptors here all came from a woman in her 30s with Graves disease.

This clonotype was counted at least ten times. The chain carries TRBV27 and TRBJ2-7; a weak D match, TRBD2 (5 bases). This CDR3 is built from 15 residues. The V end was cut by 3 bases, the J end by 5 bases, with 17 bases between. Looked up from germline, CDR1 is MNHEY and CDR2 is SMNVEV (reference sequence). The CDR3 DNA reads TGTGCCAGCAGTTTGTCACGTGGGAGTCTCCACGAGCAGTACTTC. Translation gives CASSLSRGSLHEQYF.

This clonotype was picked up a small number of times. J is TRBJ2-3 and V is TRBV10-2; possibly TRBD2 for D (6 bases). The V end lost 8 bases, the J end lost 1 base, and 13 bases lay between the germline ends. There are 14 residues in the CDR3. In germline, CDR1 is WSHSY, CDR2 SAAADI. CDR3 in DNA: TGCGCCAGCGGCCGGACTACCCGCACAGATACGCAGTATTTT. Translation gives CASGRTTRTDTQYF.

This clonotype was observed at least ten times. The rearrangement links TRBV7-9 to TRBJ2-3; D ambiguous. The V end was cut by 7 bases, the J end by 3 bases, with 5 bases between. This CDR3 spans 11 amino acids. Per the germline V gene, CDR1 is SEHNR and CDR2 is FQNEAQ (reference sequence). CDR3 DNA sequence: TGTGCCAGCATCAATACAGATACGCAGTATTTT. Protein: CASINTDTQYF. The full variable domain, with the rest looked up from reference TRBV7-9 and TRBJ2-3, is DTGVSQNPRHKITKRGQNVTFRCDPISEHNRLYWYRQTLGQGPEFLTYFQNEAQLEKSRLLSDRFSAERPKGSFSTLEIQRTEQGDSAMYLCASINTDTQYFGPGTRLTVL.

The chain joins TRBV20-1 to TRBJ1-2, with D unclear. The V end lost 5 bases, the J end lost 1 base, and 5 bases lay between the germline ends. This CDR3 has 11 amino acids. Germline CDR1 is DFQATT and CDR2 is SNEGSKA (reference sequence). CDR3 protein: CSAPRNYGYTF. CDR3 sequence (DNA): TGCAGTGCTCCCCGTAACTATGGCTACACCTTC.

This clonotype showed up many times. The chain links TRBV29-1 to TRBJ2-5; D is possibly TRBD2 (6 bases). Germline CDR1 reads SQVTM; CDR2 reads ANQGSEA. The CDR3 spans 12 residues. Trimming removed 0 bases at V and 5 bases at J, with 7 bases between. The CDR3 loop is CSVEEGRETQYF. In DNA form, the CDR3 reads TGCAGCGTTGAAGAGGGGAGGGAGACCCAGTACTTC.

This clonotype appeared many times. The chain is built from TRBV4-1 and TRBJ2-1; no clear D. Germline-derived CDR1 and CDR2 are MGHRA and YSYEKL. The CDR3 loop spans 13 amino acids. The ends were cut back, 0 bases at V and 8 bases at J, with 8 bases in the middle. CDR3 region: CASSQESHHEQFF. The CDR3 DNA is TGCGCCAGCAGCCAAGAATCCCACCATGAGCAGTTCTTC.

A few counts support this clonotype. The chain employs TRBV19 and TRBJ2-3, with D perhaps TRBD1 (6 bases). The CDR3 extends over 16 amino acids. V was pared by 8 bases and J by 0 bases, with 18 bases between. The germline CDR1 and CDR2 sequences are LNHDA and SQIVND (reference sequence). CDR3 in DNA: TGTGCCAGTCAAGACCGGGACACATCTAGCACAGATACGCAGTATTTT. It codes for CASQDRDTSSTDTQYF.

As regards this clonotype: Since a much larger clone is just one base distant, this may be a read error. J is TRBJ2-1 and V is TRBV20-1; 7 bases agree with TRBD2. With 6 bases clipped from V and 10 bases from J, the junction kept 18 bases outside the gene matches. This CDR3 has 15 amino acids. Germline-derived CDR1 and CDR2 are DFQATT and SNEGSKA (reference sequence). The CDR3 nucleotides are TGCAGTGCAGCCTCGGCGGTAGCGGGTCGGGGGGAGCAGTTCTTC. As protein: CSAASAVAGRGEQFF.

The sample holds many counts of this clonotype. The genes are TRBV12-3 or TRBV12-4 and TRBJ1-1; TRBD1 matches 9 bases. This CDR3 is 17 amino acids long. The V and J ends lost 6 bases and 4 bases, in that order; junction bases with no gene match: 15. The chain's CDR3 is CASSNSQQGAVGTEAFF. The CDR3 nucleotides read TGTGCCAGCAGCAACTCACAACAGGGGGCGGTGGGCACTGAAGCTTTCTTT.

The chain uses TRBV3-1 and TRBJ1-1; D gene unclear. Germline values: CDR1 LGHDT, CDR2 YNNKEL (reference sequence). CDR3 length: 15 amino acids. Trimming shortened V by 0 bases and J by 0 bases, and 8 bases separated the two germline ends. The CDR3 loop is CASSQEIGLNTEAFF. CDR3 DNA sequence: TGTGCCAGCAGCCAAGAAATAGGGTTGAACACTGAAGCTTTCTTT. Full variable domain (remainder filled in from reference TRBV3-1 and TRBJ1-1): DTAVSQTPKYLVTQMGNDKSIKCEQNLGHDTMYWYKQDSKKFLKIMFSYNNKELIINETVPNRFSPKSPDKAHLNLHINSLELGDSAVYFCASSQEIGLNTEAFFGQGTRLTVV.

Regarding this clonotype: A read error is possible here, since a much larger clone lies one base away. This sequence joins TRBV7-2 and TRBJ1-2; the D is unclear. V was clipped by 4 bases and J by 4 bases, with 16 bases between them. Germline-derived CDR1 and CDR2 are SGHTA and FQGNSA. The CDR3 loop spans 15 amino acids. The CDR3 protein is CASSSYLMTSYGYTF. CDR3 in DNA: TGTGCCAGCAGCTCATATCTGATGACCAGCTATGGCTACACCTTC.

This clonotype was seen at least ten times. This rearrangement joins TRBV6-1 to TRBJ1-4; 9 bases line up with TRBD1. From germline, CDR1 is MNHNS and CDR2 SASEGT. Trimming cost V 6 bases and J 8 bases; bases outside gene matches: 7. The CDR3 is made up of 14 amino acids. CDR3 in amino acids: CASREQGAGEKLFF. CDR3 in DNA: TGTGCCAGCAGGGAACAGGGGGCGGGAGAAAAACTGTTTTTT.

This clonotype came up many times. The chain carries TRBV12-3 or TRBV12-4 and TRBJ2-7, with 8 nucleotides matching TRBD2. The CDR3 extends over 16 amino acids. Trimming took 3 bases from V and 0 from J; bases not matched to a gene: 7. The CDR3 is CASSFVSGVISYEQYF. The DNA for the CDR3 is TGTGCCAGCAGTTTTGTTAGCGGGGTGATCTCCTACGAGCAGTACTTC.

This clonotype was seen ten or more times. V is TRBV2 and J is TRBJ2-6; D remains ambiguous. This CDR3 spans 16 amino acids. CDR1 and CDR2 from the germline V gene are SNHLY and FYNNEI. Trimming stripped 8 bases from V and 4 bases from J, with 18 bases between. CDR3 residues: CASPTVSLAGANVLTF. DNA of the CDR3: TGTGCCAGCCCTACGGTCTCCCTTGCCGGGGCCAACGTCCTGACTTTC.

This clonotype was recorded many times. The chain employs TRBV28 and TRBJ1-1; D remains ambiguous. V was pared by 1 base and J by 11 bases, with 14 bases between. Germline lookup yields CDR1 MDHEN and CDR2 SYDVKM. The CDR3 is made up of 13 amino acids. This chain's CDR3 is CASSLYFGGSAFF. The CDR3 region has the DNA TGTGCCAGCAGTTTATATTTCGGAGGGAGTGCTTTCTTT.

This clonotype has at least ten counts. The chain employs TRBV30 and TRBJ1-1, with D maybe TRBD1 (5 bases). The CDR3 is 14 amino acids. CDR1 is GTSNPN and CDR2 is SVGIG in the germline V gene (reference sequence). The V end was cut by 2 bases, the J end by 4 bases, with 14 bases between. The chain's CDR3 is CAWSRVGGVTEAFF. In DNA, the CDR3 is TGTGCCTGGAGTAGGGTTGGAGGGGTCACTGAAGCTTTCTTT.

This clonotype has a count of ten or more. The chain recombines TRBV10-3 with TRBJ2-3; D gene uncertain. The CDR3 has 16 amino acids. Germline V lookup: CDR1 ENHRY, CDR2 SYGVKD. Trimming stripped 2 bases from V and 0 bases from J, with 12 bases between. Written as DNA, the CDR3 is TGTGCCATCAGTGAGAGTGCGGAGCCTAGCACAGATACGCAGTATTTT. Translated: CAISESAEPSTDTQYF.

In its sample, this clonotype was seen many times. The CDR3 DNA is TGTGCCAGCAGCTCAGGACTAGGATGGTCGGAGACCCAGTACTTC. Encoded protein: CASSSGLGWSETQYF. This rearrangement joins TRBV7-9 to TRBJ2-5, with 7 bases matching TRBD2. CDR3 length equals 15 residues. Germline V gives CDR1 SEHNR, CDR2 FQNEAQ (reference sequence). Unmatched junction bases numbered 10, after V lost 4 bases and J lost 5 bases. Full variable domain (missing parts from reference TRBV7-9 and TRBJ2-5): DTGVSQNPRHKITKRGQNVTFRCDPISEHNRLYWYRQTLGQGPEFLTYFQNEAQLEKSRLLSDRFSAERPKGSFSTLEIQRTEQGDSAMYLCASSSGLGWSETQYFGPGTRLLVL.

Ten or more counts support this clonotype. This chain connects TRBV6-5 to TRBJ1-2; 7 bases agree with TRBD1. This CDR3 spans 15 amino acids. CDR1 is MNHEY, CDR2 SVGAGI, per germline. The V gene end was trimmed by 4 bases and the J gene end by 7 bases; junction bases not matched to a gene: 12. The CDR3 is CASSWVQGQNSGYTF. For the CDR3, the DNA is TGTGCCAGCAGTTGGGTGCAGGGACAGAACAGTGGCTACACCTTC.

Ten or more counts support this clonotype. V is TRBV5-1 and J is TRBJ2-5, with 10 bases lining up with TRBD2. This CDR3 is built from 18 residues. Germline trimming cut 2 bases from V and 2 bases from J; bases unmatched to any gene: 12. The germline V gene has CDR1 SGHRS and CDR2 YFSETQ. This CDR3 reads CASSLGLAAPAIQETQYF. CDR3 DNA: TGCGCCAGCAGCTTAGGACTAGCGGCCCCTGCTATTCAAGAGACCCAGTACTTC.

The chain links TRBV7-2 to TRBJ2-1; no reliable D call. CDR1 and CDR2 (germline): SGHTA, FQGNSA. The ends were cut back, 1 base at V and 0 bases at J, with 19 bases in the middle. The CDR3 contains 19 residues. The chain's CDR3 is CASSLGFDHPRYSYNEQFF. The CDR3 nucleotides are TGTGCCAGCAGCTTAGGCTTTGATCACCCCCGTTACTCCTACAATGAGCAGTTCTTC.

The genes are TRBV28 and TRBJ2-5, with D tentatively TRBD1 (5 bases). Germline V gene lookup returns CDR1 MDHEN and CDR2 SYDVKM. This CDR3 spans 16 amino acids. The V gene lost 9 bases and the J gene lost 5 bases, with 25 bases spanning the gap. As DNA, the CDR3 is TGTGCCAGGACGAACTCCAGGGATTTCGTAGGGGAGACCCAGTACTTC. Translated: CARTNSRDFVGETQYF. Combining the CDR3 with reference TRBV28 and TRBJ2-5 gives the whole variable domain DVKVTQSSRYLVKRTGEKVFLECVQDMDHENMFWYRQDPGLGLRLIYFSYDVKMKEKGDIPEGYSVSREKKERFSLILESASTNQTSMYLCARTNSRDFVGETQYFGPGTRLLVL.

V gene TRBV12-3 or TRBV12-4 combines with J gene TRBJ2-3; D gene ambiguous. The J call may be incorrect, as the DNA end agrees better with TRBJ2-5. The CDR3 spans 14 residues. The CDR3 region has the DNA TGTGCCAGCAGTCCCCTGGGTGGGCGAGAGACCCAGTACTTC. Amino acid sequence: CASSPLGGRETQYF.